Reported below is one T cell receptor (beta chain). CDR1 is KGHDR, CDR2 SFDVKD, per germline. V was pared by 2 bases and J by 4 bases, with 12 bases of the junction left unmatched. The CDR3 sequence is 17 residues long. Sequencing was performed with immunoSEQ multiplex PCR; in TCRdb, only in-frame clones are kept and a portion is missing. The repertoire holds about 170,000 clones, with over 85% as singletons. The entry originates in a study of control samples from healthy donors and cancer patients. The receptor was derived from a man younger than 45 in good health. Input material: blood. The chain links TRBV24-1 to TRBJ2-7, with 8 bases lining up with TRBD1. The CDR3 spells CATSDSLGQGNYYEQYF. The CDR3 DNA is TGTGCCACCAGTGATTCCCTCGGACAGGGAAACTATTACGAGCAGTACTTC.